The T cell receptor beta chain under discussion was sequenced for a study of CD8 T cells in Susac syndrome (dated by TCRdb to between 2018 and 2020). Regarding the research as a whole: The study used repertoire sequencing to test whether antigen drove CD8+ T cell activation and differentiation in Susac syndrome. The clonality of the CD8+ T cell repertoire was compared across about a dozen healthy donors, about 14 Susac syndrome patients and under 18 multiple sclerosis patients. The study at large found these results: The TCR sequencing and HLA analysis was acknowledged to have included a relatively small number of individuals.

Peripheral blood CD8+ and CD4+ T cells from healthy donors, Susac syndrome patients and multiple sclerosis patients were profiled using high-throughput TCR beta sequencing. The multiple sclerosis controls were treatment-naive patients who had stable or active relapsing-remitting disease and met the revised McDonald criteria. Bulk CD8+ and CD4+ T cells were purified magnetically by negative isolation, whereas CD8+ TEMRA cells were enriched by FACS. Blood was drawn into EDTA tubes, processed within 24 hours, and PBMCs were isolated by density gradient centrifugation. PBMCs destined for TCR sequencing were cryopreserved in liquid nitrogen and later thawed in a 37 °C water bath. Purity of sorted or isolated CD4+, CD8+ and CD8+ TEMRA cells was at least 90%. With respect to this clonotype: Its antigen specificity is not known. Per-base quality was not reported, and no clone a single base away is much larger than it.

RNA was extracted with the RNeasy kit and roughly 0.5 to 1 ug was reverse transcribed using random hexamers. TCR beta CDR3 regions were amplified with the immunoSEQ multiplex PCR assay covering 54 Vbeta and 13 Jbeta segments. PCR amplification bias was corrected using a synthetic template baseline for primer optimization and computational correction. Regarding the original processing steps: Reads were assigned to V, D and J genes according to IMGT and analyzed in immunoSEQ Analyzer, with only productive sequences retained. Clonality was computed as one minus Shannon entropy normalized by log2 of the number of productive unique sequences. For each patient and control, public and private clones were evaluated among the 100 most prevalent clones. Clones were defined as Susac-specific if absent from the healthy and MS cohorts, from some 1,000 published viral clones and from other ImmuneACCESS disease sequences. Clones were called with MiXCR by TCRdb after fastp trimmed the public reads at Q25, and only in-frame beta chains were retained. Every CDR3 protein is listed once, alongside the most common genes and DNA of its rows. What appears here as the V and J calls and clone size reflects TCRdb's work, not the paper's. The sample table shows about 430,000 distinct CDR3 sequences, and 85% to 90% are seen once. Clones ranked in the top ten supply approximately 0.12% of the sample.

The V end gives up 4 bases and the J end 1 base, leaving 4 bases in the junction not matched to a gene. The CDR3 covers 16 residues, taking in both the cysteine and the phenylalanine. Only CDR3 DNA remains: 48 bases, in frame from the first base. Taken from the germline V gene, the CDR1 and CDR2 loops are MNHNS and SASEGT. The receptor's source is a human donor with multiple sclerosis. The chain joins TRBV6-1 to TRBJ2-1; 10 nucleotides in the junction match TRBD1. Specimen: CD8+ T cells from PBMCs. The CDR3 in this case is CASSAGTGASYNEQFF. The sequenced DNA is TGTGCCAGCAGTGCTGGGACAGGGGCTTCCTACAATGAGCAGTTCTTC.